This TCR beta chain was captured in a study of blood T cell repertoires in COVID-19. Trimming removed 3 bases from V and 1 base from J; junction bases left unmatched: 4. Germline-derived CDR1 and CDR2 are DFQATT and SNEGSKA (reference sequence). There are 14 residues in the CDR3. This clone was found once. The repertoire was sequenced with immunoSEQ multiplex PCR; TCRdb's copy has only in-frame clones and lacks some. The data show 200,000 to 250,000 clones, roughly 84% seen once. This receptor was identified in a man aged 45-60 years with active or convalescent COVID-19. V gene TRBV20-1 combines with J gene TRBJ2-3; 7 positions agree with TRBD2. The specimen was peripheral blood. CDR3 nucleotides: TGCAGTGCTAGTATAAGCGGGGGCACAGATACGCAGTATTTT. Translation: CSASISGGTDTQYF.